This T cell receptor beta chain was recovered during a study of blood T cell repertoires in COVID-19 (dated by TCRdb to about 2020). A note on the overall study: Samples from collaborators originated in the United States, Italy and Spain and spanned both the acute and convalescent phases of COVID-19. Deeply sampled blood TCRbeta repertoires from subjects exposed to, actively infected with, or recovered from COVID-19 were included in the dataset. The repertoires were released in a freely available public database intended as a resource for research on the immune response to SARS-CoV-2. A de-identified subject ID, COVID-19 status, age in years and sex were almost always included in the sample metadata. HLA class I and class II types, where available, came from metadata supplied by the sample provider rather than from assay-based typing. Samples came from the ongoing ImmuneRACE study (first 160 participants) plus 1,254 subjects from 6 global collaborators. The material from the prospective study consisted of cDNA or gDNA derived from T cells, B-cell-depleted T cells, or PBMCs.

What the study reported, not specific to this receptor: The quantity of clinical and demographic metadata differed by source and by participant and was supplied without curation.

TCRbeta CDR3 regions were amplified from genomic DNA by means of the immunoSEQ Assay, a bias-controlled multiplex PCR. The authors processed their data as follows. The number of nucleated cells in each sample was estimated by amplification of reference gene primers within the assay. Sequence reads were collapsed and filtered to measure the absolute abundance of every unique TCRbeta CDR3 rearrangement. Productive Simpson clonality was computed per sample as the square root of Simpson's diversity index over productive rearrangements. In its TCRdb copy, this immuneACCESS table keeps in-frame sequences only and misses some clones. Where compared with another copy, unresolved V genes explain less than half of these, and the others have no known cause. V and J calls and clone size are copied from that table; D and trimming were computed from the DNA. The sample contains fewer than 350,000 clones, approximately 85% of them found a single time. The ten largest clones represent around 7.2% of the sample.

With regard to this clone: It has no known antigen specificity. It has no much larger one-base neighbor in the sample; base qualities were not kept.

The germline V gene (reference sequence) provides CDR1 LNHDA and CDR2 SQIVND. The CDR3 measures 12 amino acids from cysteine to phenylalanine. CDR3 DNA is the only sequence kept; it has 36 bases, read in frame from the first base. Trimming takes 9 bases from V and 4 bases from J, and the germline ends sit 12 bases apart. Collaborating institutions collected whole blood in K2EDTA tubes following their own protocols. For TCRbeta analysis, collaborator samples were shipped as frozen whole blood, as isolated PBMCs, or as DNA extracted from either sample type. The source is a human donor in a cohort sampled during active COVID-19. The sequence joins TRBV19 to TRBJ1-2; matching of 5 bases hints at TRBD1 as the D gene. The sequenced sample was peripheral blood. This receptor has the CDR3 CASREALYGYTF. The base sequence is TGTGCCAGCAGGGAGGCCCTCTATGGCTACACCTTC. The full variable domain, completed from the reference TRBV19 and TRBJ1-2 proteins outside the CDR3, reads DGGITQSPKYLFRKEGQNVTLSCEQNLNHDAMYWYRQDPGQGLRLIYYSQIVNDFQKGDIAEGYSVSREKKESFPLTVTSAQKNPTAFYLCASREALYGYTFGSGTRLTVV.